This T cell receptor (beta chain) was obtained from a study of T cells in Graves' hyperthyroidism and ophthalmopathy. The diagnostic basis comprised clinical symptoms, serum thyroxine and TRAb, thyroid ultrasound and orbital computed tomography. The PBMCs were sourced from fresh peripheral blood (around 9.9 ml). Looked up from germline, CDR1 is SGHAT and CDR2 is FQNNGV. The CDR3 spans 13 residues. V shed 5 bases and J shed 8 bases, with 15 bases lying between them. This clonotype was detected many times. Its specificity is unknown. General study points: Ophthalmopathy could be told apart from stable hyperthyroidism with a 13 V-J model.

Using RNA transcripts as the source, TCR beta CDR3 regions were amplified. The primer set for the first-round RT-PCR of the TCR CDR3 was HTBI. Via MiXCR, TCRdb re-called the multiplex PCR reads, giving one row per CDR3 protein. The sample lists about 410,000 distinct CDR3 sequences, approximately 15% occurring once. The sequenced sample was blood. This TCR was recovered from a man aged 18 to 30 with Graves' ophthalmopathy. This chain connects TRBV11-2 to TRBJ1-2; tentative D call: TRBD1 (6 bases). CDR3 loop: CASSMDSLGGYTF. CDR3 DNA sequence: TGTGCCAGCAGCATGGACAGCCTCGGAGGCTACACCTTC.